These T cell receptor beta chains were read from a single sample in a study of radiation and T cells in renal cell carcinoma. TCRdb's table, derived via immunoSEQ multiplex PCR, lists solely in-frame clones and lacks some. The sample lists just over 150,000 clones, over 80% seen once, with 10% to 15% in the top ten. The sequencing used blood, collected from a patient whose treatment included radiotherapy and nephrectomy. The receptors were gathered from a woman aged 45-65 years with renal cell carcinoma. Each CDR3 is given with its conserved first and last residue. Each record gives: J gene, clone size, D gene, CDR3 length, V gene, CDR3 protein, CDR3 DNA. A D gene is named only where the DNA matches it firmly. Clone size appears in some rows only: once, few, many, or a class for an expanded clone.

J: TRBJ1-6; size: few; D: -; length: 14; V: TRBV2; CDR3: CASSYYTGNSPLHF; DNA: TGTGCCAGCAGTTATTACACGGGGAATTCACCCCTCCACTTT
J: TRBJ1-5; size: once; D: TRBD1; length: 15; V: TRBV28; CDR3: CASSQTGVSNQPQHF; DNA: TGTGCCAGCAGCCAGACAGGGGTTAGCAATCAGCCCCAGCATTTT
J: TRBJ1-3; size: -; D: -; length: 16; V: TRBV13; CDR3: CASSLRGQGAGNTIYF; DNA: TGTGCCAGCAGCTTAAGAGGGCAGGGTGCTGGAAACACCATATATTTT
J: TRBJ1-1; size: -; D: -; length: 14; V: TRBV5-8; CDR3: CASSLRPLNTEAFF; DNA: TGTGCCAGCAGCTTGCGACCCCTGAACACTGAAGCTTTCTTT
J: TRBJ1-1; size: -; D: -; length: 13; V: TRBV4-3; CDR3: CASSLTLNTEAFF; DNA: TGCGCCAGCAGCCTTACCCTAAACACTGAAGCTTTCTTT
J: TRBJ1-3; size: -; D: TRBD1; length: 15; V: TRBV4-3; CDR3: CASSLGQAAGNTIYF; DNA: TGCGCCAGCAGCCTTGGACAGGCGGCTGGAAACACCATATATTTT
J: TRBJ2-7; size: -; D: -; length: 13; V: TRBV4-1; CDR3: CASSQGGVYEQYF; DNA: TGCGCCAGCAGCCAAGGGGGGGTCTACGAGCAGTACTTC
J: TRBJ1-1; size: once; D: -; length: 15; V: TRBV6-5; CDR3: CASSTIEGRNTEAFF; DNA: TGTGCCAGCAGCACAATCGAGGGGCGGAACACTGAAGCTTTCTTT
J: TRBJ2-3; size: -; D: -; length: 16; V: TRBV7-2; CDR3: CASSLGSGESTDTQYF; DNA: TGTGCCAGCAGCTTAGGGAGCGGAGAGAGCACAGATACGCAGTATTTT
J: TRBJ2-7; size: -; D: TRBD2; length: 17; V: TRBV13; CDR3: CASGKRGRRGGPHEQYF; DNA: TGTGCCAGCGGAAAAAGAGGGCGGCGGGGGGGCCCCCACGAGCAGTACTTC
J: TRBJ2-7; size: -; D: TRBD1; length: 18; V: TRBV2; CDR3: CASDEVGWEGQGSYEQYF; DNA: TGTGCCAGCGACGAAGTAGGGTGGGAGGGACAGGGATCCTACGAGCAGTACTTC
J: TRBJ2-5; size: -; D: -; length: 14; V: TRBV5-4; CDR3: CASSLSSGLDTQYF; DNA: TGTGCCAGCAGCTTGTCATCTGGTTTAGACACCCAGTACTTC
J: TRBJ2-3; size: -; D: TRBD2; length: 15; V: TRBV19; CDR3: CASSMGSGEIDTQYF; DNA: TGTGCCAGTAGTATGGGTAGCGGGGAAATCGATACGCAGTATTTT
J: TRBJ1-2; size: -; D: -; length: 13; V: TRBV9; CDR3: CASSAQRTYGYTF; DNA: TGTGCCAGCAGCGCCCAACGGACCTATGGCTACACCTTC
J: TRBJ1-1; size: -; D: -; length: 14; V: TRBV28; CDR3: CASRGWTVNTEAFF; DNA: TGTGCCAGCAGGGGCTGGACCGTTAACACTGAAGCTTTCTTT
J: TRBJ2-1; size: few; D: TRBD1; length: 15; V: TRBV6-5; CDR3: CASSPRGPYYNEQFF; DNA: TGTGCCAGCAGTCCCAGGGGGCCTTACTACAATGAGCAGTTCTTC
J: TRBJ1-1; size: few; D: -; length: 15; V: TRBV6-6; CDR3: CASGRDPPGITEAFF; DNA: TGTGCCAGCGGCCGGGACCCACCGGGGATTACTGAAGCTTTCTTT
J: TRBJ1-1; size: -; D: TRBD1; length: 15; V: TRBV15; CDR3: CATSRRLTGMTEAFF; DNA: TGTGCCACCAGCAGACGCTTGACAGGGATGACTGAAGCTTTCTTT
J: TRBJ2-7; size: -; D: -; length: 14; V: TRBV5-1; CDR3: CASRGDIISGEQYF; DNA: TGCGCCAGCAGGGGGGACATCATCTCAGGGGAGCAGTACTTC
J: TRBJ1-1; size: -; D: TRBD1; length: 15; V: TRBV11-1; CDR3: CASSSRGQFYPEAFF; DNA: TGTGCCAGCAGCTCTAGGGGGCAGTTTTACCCCGAAGCTTTCTTT
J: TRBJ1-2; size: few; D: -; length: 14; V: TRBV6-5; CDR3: CASSLGAGSYGYTF; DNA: TGTGCCAGCAGTTTGGGGGCCGGTAGCTATGGCTACACCTTC
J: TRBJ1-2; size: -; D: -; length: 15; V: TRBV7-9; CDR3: CASSPTDRGIEGYTF; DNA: TGTGCCAGCAGCCCCACCGACCGGGGCATAGAGGGCTACACCTTC
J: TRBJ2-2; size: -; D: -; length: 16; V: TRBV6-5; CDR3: CASSSSLDPRAGELFF; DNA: TGTGCCAGCAGTTCCTCCCTTGACCCCCGGGCCGGGGAGCTGTTTTTT